This T cell receptor beta chain was identified in a study of blood T cells in healthy people across ages. In germline, CDR1 is SQVTM, CDR2 ANQGSEA. Between the trimmed V and J ends, which lost 7 bases and 4 bases, there was a span of 28 bases. The CDR3 loop spans 17 amino acids. Each donor had ten milliliters of peripheral blood drawn. For the second PCR, which ran for roughly 6 to 12 cycles, a sample-barcoded 5' primer and a J-beta primer mix were used. Each CDR3 protein is one row after TCRdb ran MiXCR on the 5' RACE reads. Of approximately 730,000 distinct CDR3 sequences in the sample, approximately 43% were seen once.

The sequenced sample was blood. The rearrangement uses TRBV29-1 and TRBJ1-2, with a weak D call TRBD1 (6 bases). The TCR was taken from a woman in her fifties or sixties in good health. In DNA form, the CDR3 reads TGCAGCGCCCACAGGGCAGGGGATCGGCGGGACCTCTATGGCTACACCTTC. It yields the protein CSAHRAGDRRDLYGYTF.